Here is one T cell receptor beta chain with its context. Its specificity is unknown. The sample's treatment: roughly ten-day PBMC culture with coronavirus spike peptide pools or control peptides (ViraFEST assay). PBMCs, plated at a few million per well, were grown in the presence of 10 IU/ml IL-2 and 10 ug/ml peptide pools. The data originate from a study of vaccination and CD4 T cells after COVID-19. The overall study: Cells were stimulated with overlapping spike peptide pools from SARS-CoV-2, HCoV-NL63, HCoV-OC43 and HCoV-229E.

Sequencing of cultured CD4+ T cell DNA used the Oncomine TCR Beta short-read assay. TCRdb called the PCR reads again in MiXCR, with one record for every CDR3 protein. The sample yields about 15,000 distinct CDR3 sequences, about 25% seen once. CDR3 length: 15 amino acids. Germline V gene lookup returns CDR1 LGHNA and CDR2 YSLEER. Trimming stripped 1 base from V and 5 bases from J, with 11 bases between. The clonotype was recovered from a human donor with COVID-19. The V call is TRBV4-3, the J call TRBJ1-4, with D perhaps matching TRBD1 (5 bases). Sequenced: cultured CD4+ T cells from blood. In DNA, the CDR3 is TGCGCCAGCAGCCAAGCAGGGTACCCAAATGAAAAACTGTTTTTT. This translates into CASSQAGYPNEKLFF.